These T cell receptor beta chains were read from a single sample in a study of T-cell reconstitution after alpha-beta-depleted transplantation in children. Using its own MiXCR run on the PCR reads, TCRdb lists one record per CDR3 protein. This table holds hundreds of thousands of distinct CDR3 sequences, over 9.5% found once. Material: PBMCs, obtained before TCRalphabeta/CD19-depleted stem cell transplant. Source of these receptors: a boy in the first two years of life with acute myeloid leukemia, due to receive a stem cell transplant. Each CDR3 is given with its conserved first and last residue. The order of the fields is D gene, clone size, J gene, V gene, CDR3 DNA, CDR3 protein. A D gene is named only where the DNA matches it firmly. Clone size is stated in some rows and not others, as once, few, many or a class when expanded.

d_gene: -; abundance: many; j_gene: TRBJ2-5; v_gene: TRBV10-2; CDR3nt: TGCGCCAGCAGTTGGGACGGGGAGACCCAGTACTTC; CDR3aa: CASSWDGETQYF
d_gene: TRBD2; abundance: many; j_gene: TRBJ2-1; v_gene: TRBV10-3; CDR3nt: TGTGCCATCAGGCTAGCGGGAGGGGGATCCTCCTACAATGAGCAGTTCTTC; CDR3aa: CAIRLAGGGSSYNEQFF
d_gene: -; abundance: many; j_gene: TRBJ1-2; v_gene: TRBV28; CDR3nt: TGTGCCAGCAGTTTCTCGGGGGGCGCTAACTATGGCTACACCTTC; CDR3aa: CASSFSGGANYGYTF
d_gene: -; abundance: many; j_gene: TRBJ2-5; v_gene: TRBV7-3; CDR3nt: TGTGCCAGCATCTCGGTCAAGGGGCAAGAGACCCAGTACTTC; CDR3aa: CASISVKGQETQYF
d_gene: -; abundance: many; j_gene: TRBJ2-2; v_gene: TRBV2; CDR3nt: TGTGCCAGCAGTGGAGGCGAGGAGCTGTTTTTT; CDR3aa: CASSGGEELFF
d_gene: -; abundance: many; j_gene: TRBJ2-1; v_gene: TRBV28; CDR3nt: TGTGCCAGCAGCCCTAAGGCAGGGGCGTACAATGAGCAGTTCTTC; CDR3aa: CASSPKAGAYNEQFF
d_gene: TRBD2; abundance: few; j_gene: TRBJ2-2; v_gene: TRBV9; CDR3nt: TGTGCCAGCAGCCCGGGACTAGCGGGGACCGGGGAGCTGTTTTTT; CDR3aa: CASSPGLAGTGELFF
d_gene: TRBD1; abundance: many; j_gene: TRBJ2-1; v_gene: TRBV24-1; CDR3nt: TGTGCCACCAGTGATCAGGACAGGGGAGGCTACAATGAGCAGTTCTTC; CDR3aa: CATSDQDRGGYNEQFF
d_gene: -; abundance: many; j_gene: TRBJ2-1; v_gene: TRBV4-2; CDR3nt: TGTGCCAGCAGCCAAATCCCTAGCGACGAGCAGTTCTTC; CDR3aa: CASSQIPSDEQFF
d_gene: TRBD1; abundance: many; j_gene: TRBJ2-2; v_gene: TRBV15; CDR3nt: TGTGCCACCAGCAGAGGGACAGGGGTCCCCGGGGAGCTGTTTTTT; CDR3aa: CATSRGTGVPGELFF
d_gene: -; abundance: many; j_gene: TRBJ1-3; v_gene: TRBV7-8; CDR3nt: TGTGCCAGCAAGCTCCGGGACTCTGGAAACACCATATATTTT; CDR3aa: CASKLRDSGNTIYF
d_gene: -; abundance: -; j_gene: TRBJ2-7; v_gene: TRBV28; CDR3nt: TGTGCCAGCAGTAGTATGGGGGTGAAGTCTAAGGAGCAGTACTTC; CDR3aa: CASSSMGVKSKEQYF
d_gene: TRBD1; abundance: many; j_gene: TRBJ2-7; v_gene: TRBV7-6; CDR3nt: TGTGCCAGCAGCTTCATTGGGACAGGGCCGTACGAGCAGTACTTC; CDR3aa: CASSFIGTGPYEQYF
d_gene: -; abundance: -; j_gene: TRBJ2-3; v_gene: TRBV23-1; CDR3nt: TGCGCCAGCACCCTCCTTGATTCGCAGTATTTT; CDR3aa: CASTLLDSQYF
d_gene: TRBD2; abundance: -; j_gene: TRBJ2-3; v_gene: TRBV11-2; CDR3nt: TGTGCCAGCAGCTTAGTATCCAGCGGGACTAGCACAGATACGCAGTATTTT; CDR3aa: CASSLVSSGTSTDTQYF
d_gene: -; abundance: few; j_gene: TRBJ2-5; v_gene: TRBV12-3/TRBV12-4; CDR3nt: TGTGCCAGCAGTTTAGCCGGGTCCTTAGGGGAGACCCAGTACTTC; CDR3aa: CASSLAGSLGETQYF
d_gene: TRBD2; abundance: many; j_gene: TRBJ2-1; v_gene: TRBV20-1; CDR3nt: TGCAGTGCTGGTGGGGGGGTGGGCTCCTACAATGAGCAGTTCTTC; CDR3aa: CSAGGGVGSYNEQFF
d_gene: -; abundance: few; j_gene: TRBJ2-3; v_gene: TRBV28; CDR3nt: TGTGCCAGCAGTACTCAAGTCGAAGCGCAGTATTTT; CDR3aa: CASSTQVEAQYF
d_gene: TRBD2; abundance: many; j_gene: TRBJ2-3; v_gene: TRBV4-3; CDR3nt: TGCGCCAGCAGTCGGACTAGCGGGAGAACAGATACGCAGTATTTT; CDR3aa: CASSRTSGRTDTQYF
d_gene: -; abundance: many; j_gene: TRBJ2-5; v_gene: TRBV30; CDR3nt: TGTGCCTGGAGTGTAGGGGGGCAGGAGACCCAGTACTTC; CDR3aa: CAWSVGGQETQYF
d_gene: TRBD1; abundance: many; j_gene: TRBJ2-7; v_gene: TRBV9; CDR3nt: TGTGCCAGCAGCGTTGGAGACAGGGGAGGAATTAGCTACGAGCAGTACTTC; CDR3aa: CASSVGDRGGISYEQYF
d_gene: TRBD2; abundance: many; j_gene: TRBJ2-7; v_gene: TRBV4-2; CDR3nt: TGTGCCAGCAGCCAGGAATCGGGACTAGCGGGGGACTACGAGCAGTACTTC; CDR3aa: CASSQESGLAGDYEQYF
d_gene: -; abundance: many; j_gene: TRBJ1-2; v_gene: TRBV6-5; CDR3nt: TGTGCCAGCAGTTACGGGGTAGCTTATGGCTACACCTTC; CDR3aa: CASSYGVAYGYTF
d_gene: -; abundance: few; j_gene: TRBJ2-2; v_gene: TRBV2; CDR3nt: TGTGCCAGTGCACTTACCCCAGGACGCGGGGAGCTGTTTTTT; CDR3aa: CASALTPGRGELFF
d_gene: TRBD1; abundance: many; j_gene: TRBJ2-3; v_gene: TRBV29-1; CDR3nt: TGCAGCGTTGCAGGGGGCACGGGCGGCACAGATACGCAGTATTTT; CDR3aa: CSVAGGTGGTDTQYF
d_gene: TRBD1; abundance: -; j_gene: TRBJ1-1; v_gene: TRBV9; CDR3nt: TGTGCCAGCACCGCGGGACAGCAGAACACTGAAGCTTTCTTT; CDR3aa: CASTAGQQNTEAFF
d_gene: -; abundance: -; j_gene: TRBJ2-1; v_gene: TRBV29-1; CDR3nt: TGCAGCGCTGTATGGGGGCACCGACGACAATACAATGAGCAGTTCTTC; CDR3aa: CSAVWGHRRQYNEQFF
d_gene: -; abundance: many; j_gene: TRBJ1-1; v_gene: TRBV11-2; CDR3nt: TGTGCCAGCAGCTTCCCCAACAGGGTGGGGACTGAAGCTTTCTTT; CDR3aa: CASSFPNRVGTEAFF
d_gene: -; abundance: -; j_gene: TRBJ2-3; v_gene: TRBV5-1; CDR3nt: TGCGCCAGCAGCTTGAATTCACCGGGACAAGAGCAGTATTTT; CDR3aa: CASSLNSPGQEQYF
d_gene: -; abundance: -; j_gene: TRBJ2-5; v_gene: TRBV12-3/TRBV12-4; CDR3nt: TGTGCCAGCAGCCCCTATGGGGCTTGGGGAGAGACCCAGTACTTC; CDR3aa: CASSPYGAWGETQYF
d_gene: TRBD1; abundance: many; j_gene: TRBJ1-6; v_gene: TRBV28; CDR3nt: TGTGCCAGCAGTCCCTGGACAGGGGCGAATTCACCCCTCCACTTT; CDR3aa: CASSPWTGANSPLHF
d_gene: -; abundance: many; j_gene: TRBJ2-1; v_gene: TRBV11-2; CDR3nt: TGTGCCAGCAGCCCTTTAGCCAGGTACAATGAGCAGTTCTTC; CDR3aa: CASSPLARYNEQFF
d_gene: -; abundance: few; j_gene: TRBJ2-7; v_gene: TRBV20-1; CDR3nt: TGCAGTGCTAGAGATCTGTCAGGGCCCGACTACGAGCAGTACTTC; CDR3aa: CSARDLSGPDYEQYF
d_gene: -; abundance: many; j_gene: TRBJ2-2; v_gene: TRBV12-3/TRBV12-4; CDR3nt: TGTGCCAGCAGTTTCGTTGGTGTCACCGGGGAGCTGTTTTTT; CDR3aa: CASSFVGVTGELFF
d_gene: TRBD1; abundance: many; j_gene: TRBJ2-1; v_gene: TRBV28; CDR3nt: TGTGCCAGCAGTACCTACAGGGGAACGGGTGAGCAGTTCTTC; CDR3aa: CASSTYRGTGEQFF
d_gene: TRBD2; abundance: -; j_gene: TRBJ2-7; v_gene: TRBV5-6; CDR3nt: TGTGCCAGCAGCTTGGCGGGGGGGATGCACTACGAGCAGTACTTC; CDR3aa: CASSLAGGMHYEQYF
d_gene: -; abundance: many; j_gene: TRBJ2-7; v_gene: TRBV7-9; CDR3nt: TGTGCCAGCAGCTCCAGGACAGTCTCCTACGAGCAGTACTTC; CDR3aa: CASSSRTVSYEQYF
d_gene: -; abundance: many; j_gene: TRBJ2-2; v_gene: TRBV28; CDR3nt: TGTGCCAGCAGTTTATACGGGAGTAAAGGCGGGGAGCTGTTTTTT; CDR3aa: CASSLYGSKGGELFF
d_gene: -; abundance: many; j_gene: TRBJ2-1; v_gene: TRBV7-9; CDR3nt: TGTGCCAGCAGGAACCGGGACCGGTCCTACAATGAGCAGTTCTTC; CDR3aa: CASRNRDRSYNEQFF
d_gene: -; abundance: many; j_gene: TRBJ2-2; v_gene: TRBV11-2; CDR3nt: TGTGCCATCAAGGCAGGGGAGCTGTTTTTT; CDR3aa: CAIKAGELFF
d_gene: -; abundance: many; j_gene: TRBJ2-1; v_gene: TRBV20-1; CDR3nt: TGCAGTGCTAGAGATCTGGAGCGTAGCTCCTACAATGAGCAGTTCTTC; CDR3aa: CSARDLERSSYNEQFF
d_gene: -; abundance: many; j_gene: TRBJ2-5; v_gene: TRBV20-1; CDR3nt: TGCAGTGCTAGAGGGTCTTGGGGGAAAGAAGAGACCCAGTACTTC; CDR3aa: CSARGSWGKEETQYF
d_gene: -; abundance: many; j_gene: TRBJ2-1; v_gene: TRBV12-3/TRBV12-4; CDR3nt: TGTGCCAGCAGTTTAGTCCCGGACAGTATCAACAATGAGCAGTTCTTC; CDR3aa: CASSLVPDSINNEQFF
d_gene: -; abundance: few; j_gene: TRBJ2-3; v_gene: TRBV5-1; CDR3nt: TGCGCCAGCAACCGGGAACCGGGTGGCCAGAGCCACACAGATACGCAGTATTTT; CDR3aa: CASNREPGGQSHTDTQYF
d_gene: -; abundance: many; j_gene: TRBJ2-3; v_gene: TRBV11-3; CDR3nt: TGTGCCAGCAGGCGACTCCGCACAGATACGCAGTATTTT; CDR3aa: CASRRLRTDTQYF
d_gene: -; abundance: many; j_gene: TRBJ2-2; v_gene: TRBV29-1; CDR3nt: TGCAGCGTTGCCCTCCTGGGGGACACCGGGGAGCTGTTTTTT; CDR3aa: CSVALLGDTGELFF
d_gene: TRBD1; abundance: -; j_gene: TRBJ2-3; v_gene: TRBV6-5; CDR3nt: TGTGCCAGCAGTTATCGAAGGACAGGGACAAGAGATACGCAGTATTTT; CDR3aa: CASSYRRTGTRDTQYF
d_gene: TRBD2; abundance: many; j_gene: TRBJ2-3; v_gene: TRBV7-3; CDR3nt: TGTGCCAGCAGTCTAGCGGGGGTTGTCACAGATACGCAGTATTTT; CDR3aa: CASSLAGVVTDTQYF
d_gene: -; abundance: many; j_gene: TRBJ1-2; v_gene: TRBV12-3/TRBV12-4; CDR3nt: TGTGCCAGCAGTTTCGGGGTCGTCGGCTATGGCTACACCTTC; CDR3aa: CASSFGVVGYGYTF
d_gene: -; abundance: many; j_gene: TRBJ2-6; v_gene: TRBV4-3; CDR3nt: TGCGCCAGCAGCCCCGAGGGGGAGGCTGGGGCCAACGTCCTGACTTTC; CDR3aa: CASSPEGEAGANVLTF
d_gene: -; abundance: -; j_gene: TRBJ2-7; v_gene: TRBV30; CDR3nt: TGTGCCTGGTCTGACAGCTACGAGCAGTACTTC; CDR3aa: CAWSDSYEQYF
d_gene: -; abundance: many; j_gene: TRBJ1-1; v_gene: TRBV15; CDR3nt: TGTGCCACCAGCAGAGATCTCGGGGGTACCACTGAAGCTTTCTTT; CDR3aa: CATSRDLGGTTEAFF
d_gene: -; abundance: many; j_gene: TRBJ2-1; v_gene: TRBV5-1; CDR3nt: TGCGCCAGCAGCTTGGCATGGGGTCTACGTTACAATGAGCAGTTCTTC; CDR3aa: CASSLAWGLRYNEQFF
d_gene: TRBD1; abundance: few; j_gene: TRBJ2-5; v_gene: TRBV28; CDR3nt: TGTGCCAGCAGCCCGCCAGGGGGTCCACGTCAAGAGACCCAGTACTTC; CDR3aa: CASSPPGGPRQETQYF
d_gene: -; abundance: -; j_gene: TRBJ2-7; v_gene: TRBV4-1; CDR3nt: TGCGCCAGCAGCCAAGATCCGGGCGGTAGCTCCTACGAGCAGTACTTC; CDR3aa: CASSQDPGGSSYEQYF